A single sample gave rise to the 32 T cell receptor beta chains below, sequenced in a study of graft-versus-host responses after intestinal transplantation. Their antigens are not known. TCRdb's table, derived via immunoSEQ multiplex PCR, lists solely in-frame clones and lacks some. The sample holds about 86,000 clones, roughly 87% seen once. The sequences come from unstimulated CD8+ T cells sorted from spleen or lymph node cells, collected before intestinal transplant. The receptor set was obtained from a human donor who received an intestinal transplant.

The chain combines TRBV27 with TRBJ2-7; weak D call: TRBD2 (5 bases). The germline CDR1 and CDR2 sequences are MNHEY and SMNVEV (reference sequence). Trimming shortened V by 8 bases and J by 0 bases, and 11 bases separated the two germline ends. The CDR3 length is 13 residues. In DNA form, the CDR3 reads TGTGCCAGCGGTTGGCGGGTCTCCTACGAGCAGTACTTC. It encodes CASGWRVSYEQYF.

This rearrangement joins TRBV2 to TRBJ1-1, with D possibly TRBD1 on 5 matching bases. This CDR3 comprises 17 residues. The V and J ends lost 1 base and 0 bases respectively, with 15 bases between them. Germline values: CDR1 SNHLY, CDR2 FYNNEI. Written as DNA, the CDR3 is TGTGCCAGCAGTGAAGAAGGGGATCAACCATTGAACACTGAAGCTTTCTTT. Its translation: CASSEEGDQPLNTEAFF.

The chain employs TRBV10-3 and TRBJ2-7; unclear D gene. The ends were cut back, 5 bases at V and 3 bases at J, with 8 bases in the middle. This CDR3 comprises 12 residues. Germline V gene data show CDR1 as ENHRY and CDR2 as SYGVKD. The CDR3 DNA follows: TGTGCCATCAGTCAGGATCTCTACGAGCAGTACTTC. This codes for CAISQDLYEQYF.

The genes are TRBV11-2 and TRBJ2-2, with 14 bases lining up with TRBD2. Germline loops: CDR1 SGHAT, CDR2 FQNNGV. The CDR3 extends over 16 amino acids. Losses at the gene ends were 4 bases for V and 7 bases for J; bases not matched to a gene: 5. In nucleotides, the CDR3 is TGTGCCAGCAGCTCTCCGGGACTAGCGGGGGTCGGGGAGCTGTTTTTT. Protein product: CASSSPGLAGVGELFF.

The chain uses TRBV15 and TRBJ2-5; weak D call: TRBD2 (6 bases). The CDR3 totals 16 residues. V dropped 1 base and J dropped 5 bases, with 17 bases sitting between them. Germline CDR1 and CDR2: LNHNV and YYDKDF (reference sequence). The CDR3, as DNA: TGTGCCACCAGCAGAGTAGGACTACTAGGCTCGGAGACCCAGTACTTC. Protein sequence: CATSRVGLLGSETQYF.

The CDR3 is CASSASGAGGSDTQYF. CDR3 nucleotides: TGTGCCAGCAGCGCATCTGGGGCAGGGGGCTCAGATACGCAGTATTTT. The chain carries TRBV9 and TRBJ2-3, with 8 bases that match TRBD1. V dropped 3 bases and J dropped 4; count of bases not matched to a gene: 10. Germline V gives CDR1 SGDLS, CDR2 YYNGEE. This CDR3 region has 16 residues.

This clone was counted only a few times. The CDR3 here is CATARDRGWTDTQYF. The CDR3 coding sequence is TGTGCCACAGCTCGGGACAGGGGTTGGACAGATACGCAGTATTTT. The chain combines TRBV15 with TRBJ2-3; 10 bases are a match to TRBD1. V was pared by 9 bases and J by 3 bases, with 9 bases of the junction left unmatched. CDR3 length: 15 amino acids. CDR1 and CDR2 (germline): LNHNV, YYDKDF (reference sequence).

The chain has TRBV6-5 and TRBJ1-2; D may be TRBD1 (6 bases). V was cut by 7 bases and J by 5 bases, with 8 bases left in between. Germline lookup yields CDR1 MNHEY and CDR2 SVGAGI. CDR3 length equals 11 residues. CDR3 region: CASKGQYGYTF. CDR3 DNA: TGTGCCAGCAAAGGACAGTATGGCTACACCTTC.

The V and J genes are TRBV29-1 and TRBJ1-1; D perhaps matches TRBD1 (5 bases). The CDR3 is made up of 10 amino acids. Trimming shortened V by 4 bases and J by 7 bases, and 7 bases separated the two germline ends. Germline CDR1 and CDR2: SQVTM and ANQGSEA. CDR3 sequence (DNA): TGCAGCGTTGGGGACCTTGAAGCTTTCTTT. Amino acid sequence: CSVGDLEAFF.

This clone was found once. The CDR3 region is CASTVSPFRGVVYEQYF. DNA for the CDR3: TGCGCCAGCACTGTGAGTCCTTTTCGTGGCGTAGTCTACGAGCAGTACTTC. The rearrangement joins TRBV10-2 to TRBJ2-7; D ambiguous. Trimming removed 7 bases at V and 3 bases at J, with 25 bases between. Germline V lookup: CDR1 WSHSY, CDR2 SAAADI. The CDR3 spans 17 residues.

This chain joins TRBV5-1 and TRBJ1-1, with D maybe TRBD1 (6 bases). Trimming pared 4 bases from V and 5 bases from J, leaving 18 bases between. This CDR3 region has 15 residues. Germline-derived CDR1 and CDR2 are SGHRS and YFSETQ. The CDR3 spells CASSKNRERGTEAFF. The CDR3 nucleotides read TGCGCCAGCAGCAAAAACAGGGAGCGGGGTACTGAAGCTTTCTTT.

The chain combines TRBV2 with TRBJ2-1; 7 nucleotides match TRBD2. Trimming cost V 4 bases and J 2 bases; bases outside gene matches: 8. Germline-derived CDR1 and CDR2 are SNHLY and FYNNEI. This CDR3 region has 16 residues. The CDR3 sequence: CASSVFRGGPYNEQFF. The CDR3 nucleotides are TGTGCCAGCAGTGTCTTTCGCGGGGGACCCTACAATGAGCAGTTCTTC.

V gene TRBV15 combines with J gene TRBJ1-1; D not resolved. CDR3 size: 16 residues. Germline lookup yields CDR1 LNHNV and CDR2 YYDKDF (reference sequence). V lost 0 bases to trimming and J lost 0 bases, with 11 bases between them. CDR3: CATSRDGGRMNTEAFF. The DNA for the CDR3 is TGTGCCACCAGCAGAGATGGTGGACGGATGAACACTGAAGCTTTCTTT.

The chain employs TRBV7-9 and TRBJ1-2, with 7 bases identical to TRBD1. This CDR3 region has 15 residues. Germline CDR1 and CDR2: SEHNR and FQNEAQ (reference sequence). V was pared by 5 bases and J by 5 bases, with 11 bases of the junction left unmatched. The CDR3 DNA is TGTGCCAGCAGCACTCCGACAGGGCTTTATTATGGCTACACCTTC. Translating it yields CASSTPTGLYYGYTF.

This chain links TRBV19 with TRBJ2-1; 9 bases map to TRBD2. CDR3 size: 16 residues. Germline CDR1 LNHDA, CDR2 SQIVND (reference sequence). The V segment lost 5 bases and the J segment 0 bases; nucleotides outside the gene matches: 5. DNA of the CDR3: TGTGCCAGTAGTGCCCATAGCGGGAGCTCCTACAATGAGCAGTTCTTC. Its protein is CASSAHSGSSYNEQFF.

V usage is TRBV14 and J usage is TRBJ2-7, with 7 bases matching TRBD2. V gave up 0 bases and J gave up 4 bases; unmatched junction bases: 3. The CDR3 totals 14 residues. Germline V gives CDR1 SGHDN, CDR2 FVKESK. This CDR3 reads CASSQDLGGYEQYF. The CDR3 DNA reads TGTGCCAGCAGCCAAGACCTCGGGGGGTACGAGCAGTACTTC.

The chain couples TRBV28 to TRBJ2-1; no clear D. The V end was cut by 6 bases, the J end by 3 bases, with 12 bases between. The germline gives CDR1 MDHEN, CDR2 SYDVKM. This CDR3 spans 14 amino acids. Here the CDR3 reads CASRFTADYNEQFF. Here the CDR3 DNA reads TGTGCCAGCAGGTTCACTGCGGACTACAATGAGCAGTTCTTC.

The CDR3 sequence is CASSPWTGARGEQYF. The CDR3 nucleotides are TGTGCCAGCAGTCCGTGGACAGGGGCGAGGGGCGAGCAGTACTTC. The chain employs TRBV6-5 and TRBJ2-7, with 9 nucleotides matching TRBD1. Germline assignment: CDR1 MNHEY and CDR2 SVGAGI. Losses at the gene ends were 5 bases for V and 6 bases for J; bases not matched to a gene: 11. This CDR3 has 15 residues.

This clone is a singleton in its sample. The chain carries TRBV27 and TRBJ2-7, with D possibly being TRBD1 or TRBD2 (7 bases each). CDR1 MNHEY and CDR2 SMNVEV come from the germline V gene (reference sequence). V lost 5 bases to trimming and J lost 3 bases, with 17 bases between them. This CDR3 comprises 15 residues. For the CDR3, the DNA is TGTGCCAGCAGTCCGGAGACAGGGAGGGGCTACGAGCAGTACTTC. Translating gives CASSPETGRGYEQYF.

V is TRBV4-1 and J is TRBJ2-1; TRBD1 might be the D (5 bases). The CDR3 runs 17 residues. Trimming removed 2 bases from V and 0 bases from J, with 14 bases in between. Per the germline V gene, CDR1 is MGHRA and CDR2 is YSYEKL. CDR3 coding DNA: TGCGCCAGCAGCCAATGGTATTACAGGAGCTCCTACAATGAGCAGTTCTTC. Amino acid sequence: CASSQWYYRSSYNEQFF.

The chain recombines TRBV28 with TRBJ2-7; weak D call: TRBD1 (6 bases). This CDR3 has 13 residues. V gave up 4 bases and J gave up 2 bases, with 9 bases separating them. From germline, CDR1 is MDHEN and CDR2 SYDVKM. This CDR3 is CASSWGTTYEQYF. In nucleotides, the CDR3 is TGTGCCAGCAGTTGGGGGACAACCTACGAGCAGTACTTC. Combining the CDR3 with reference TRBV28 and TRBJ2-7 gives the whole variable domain DVKVTQSSRYLVKRTGEKVFLECVQDMDHENMFWYRQDPGLGLRLIYFSYDVKMKEKGDIPEGYSVSREKKERFSLILESASTNQTSMYLCASSWGTTYEQYFGPGTRLTVT.

The CDR3 DNA follows: TGTGCCAGCAGCTCCCGGGACTGTTGCCTCAACTATGGCTACACCTTC. Protein: CASSSRDCCLNYGYTF. The chain is built from TRBV11-2 and TRBJ1-2; tentatively, D is TRBD1 (5 bases). The V end lost 4 bases, the J end lost 2 bases, and 17 bases lay between the germline ends. This CDR3 has 16 residues. Germline lookup yields CDR1 SGHAT and CDR2 FQNNGV.

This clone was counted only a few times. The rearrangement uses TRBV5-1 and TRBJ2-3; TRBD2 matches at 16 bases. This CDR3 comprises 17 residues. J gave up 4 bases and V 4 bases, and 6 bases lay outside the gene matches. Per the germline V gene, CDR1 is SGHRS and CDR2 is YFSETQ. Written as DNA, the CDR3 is TGCGCCAGCAGCCTCCTAGGGACTAGCGGGGGGGCAGATACGCAGTATTTT. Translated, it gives CASSLLGTSGGADTQYF.

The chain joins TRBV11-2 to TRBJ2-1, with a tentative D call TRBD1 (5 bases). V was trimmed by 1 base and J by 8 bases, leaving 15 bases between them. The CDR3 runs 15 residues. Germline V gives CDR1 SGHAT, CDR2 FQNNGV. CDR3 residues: CASSLGGRPEHEQFF. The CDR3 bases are TGTGCCAGCAGCTTAGGGGGCAGGCCCGAGCATGAGCAGTTCTTC.

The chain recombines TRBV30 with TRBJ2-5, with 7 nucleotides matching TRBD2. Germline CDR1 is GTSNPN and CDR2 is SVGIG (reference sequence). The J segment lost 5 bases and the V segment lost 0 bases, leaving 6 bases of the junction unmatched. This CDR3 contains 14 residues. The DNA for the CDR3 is TGTGCCTGGAGTGTACCGGGGGAGGGTGAGACCCAGTACTTC. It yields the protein CAWSVPGEGETQYF.

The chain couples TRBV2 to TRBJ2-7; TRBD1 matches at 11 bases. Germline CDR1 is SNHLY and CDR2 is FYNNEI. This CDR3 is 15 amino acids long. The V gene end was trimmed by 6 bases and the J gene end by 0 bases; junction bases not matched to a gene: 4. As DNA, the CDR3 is TGTGCCAGCAGCGGGACAGGGGGATTCTCCTACGAGCAGTACTTC. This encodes CASSGTGGFSYEQYF. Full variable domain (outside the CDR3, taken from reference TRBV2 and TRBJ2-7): EPEVTQTPSHQVTQMGQEVILRCVPISNHLYFYWYRQILGQKVEFLVSFYNNEISEKSEIFDDQFSVERPDGSNFTLKIRSTKLEDSAMYFCASSGTGGFSYEQYFGPGTRLTVT.

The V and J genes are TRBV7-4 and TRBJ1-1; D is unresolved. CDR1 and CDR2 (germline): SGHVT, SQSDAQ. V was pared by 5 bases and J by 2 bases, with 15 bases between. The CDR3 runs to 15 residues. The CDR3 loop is CASSHPAEDNTEAFF. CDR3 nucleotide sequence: TGTGCCAGCAGCCATCCCGCCGAGGACAACACTGAAGCTTTCTTT.

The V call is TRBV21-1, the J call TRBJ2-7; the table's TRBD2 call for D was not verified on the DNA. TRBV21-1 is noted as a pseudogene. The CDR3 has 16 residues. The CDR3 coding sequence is TGTGCCAGCAGCAAAGCTCATTTCGGCGGAGCCTACGAGCAGTACTTC. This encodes CASSKAHFGGAYEQYF.

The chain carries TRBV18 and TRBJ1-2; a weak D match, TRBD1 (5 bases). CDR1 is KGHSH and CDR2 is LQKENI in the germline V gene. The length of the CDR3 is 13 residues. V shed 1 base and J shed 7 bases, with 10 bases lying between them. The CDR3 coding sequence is TGTGCCAGCTCACCACAGGGGCTAGGTGGCTACACCTTC. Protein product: CASSPQGLGGYTF.

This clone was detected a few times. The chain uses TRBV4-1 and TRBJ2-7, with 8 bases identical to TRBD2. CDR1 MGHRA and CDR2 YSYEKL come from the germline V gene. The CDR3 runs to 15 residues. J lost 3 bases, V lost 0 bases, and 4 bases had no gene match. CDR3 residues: CASSQDAGGGYEQYF. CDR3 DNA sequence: TGCGCCAGCAGCCAAGATGCCGGGGGGGGCTACGAGCAGTACTTC.

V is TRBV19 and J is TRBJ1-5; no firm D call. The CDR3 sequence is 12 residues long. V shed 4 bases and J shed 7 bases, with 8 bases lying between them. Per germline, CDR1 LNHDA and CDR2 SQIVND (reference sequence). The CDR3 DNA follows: TGTGCCAGTAGTAGCGGCAGCCAGCCCCAGCATTTT. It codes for CASSSGSQPQHF.

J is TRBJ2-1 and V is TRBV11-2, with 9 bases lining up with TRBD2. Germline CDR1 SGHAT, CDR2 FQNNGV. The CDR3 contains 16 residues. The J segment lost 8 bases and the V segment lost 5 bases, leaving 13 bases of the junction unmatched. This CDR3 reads CASSPRTSARRDEQFF. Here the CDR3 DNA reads TGTGCCAGCAGCCCCCGGACTAGCGCGCGGAGGGATGAGCAGTTCTTC. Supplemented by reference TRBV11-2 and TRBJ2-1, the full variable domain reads EAGVAQSPRYKIIEKRQSVAFWCNPISGHATLYWYQQILGQGPKLLIQFQNNGVVDDSQLPKDRFSAERLKGVDSTLKIQPAKLEDSAVYLCASSPRTSARRDEQFFGPGTRLTVL.